The subject of this entry is one T cell receptor beta chain. The data are from a study of Graves' ophthalmopathy and Graves' hyperthyroidism. Study summary: Specimen type is peripheral blood, obtained at initial diagnosis before any treatment.

TCR beta CDR3 regions were amplified from RNA transcripts. RT-PCR with HTBI primers came first, then second-round multiplex PCR. Each CDR3 protein is one row after TCRdb ran MiXCR on the multiplex PCR reads. The sample shows 200,000 to 300,000 distinct CDR3 sequences, approximately 42% of them seen only once. The CDR3 contains 13 residues. V was shortened by 3 bases and J by 6 bases, with 11 bases between the two germline ends. This sequence originates from an adult man with Graves' ophthalmopathy. Material: peripheral blood. V and J are TRBV12-3 or TRBV12-4 and TRBJ1-1, with D uncertain. CDR3 in amino acids: CASSFEEVSEAFF. CDR3 nucleotide sequence: TGTGCCAGCAGTTTCGAGGAAGTCTCTGAAGCTTTCTTT.